This TCR beta chain was obtained from a study of T-cell reconstitution after alpha-beta-depleted transplantation in children. Study findings and constraints: Surviving recipient T cells and thymic progenitors produced the high day-60 TCRbeta diversity seen in some patients. A year post-transplant, T-cell counts and diversity derived mostly from newly produced T cells. The origin of alpha-beta T cells about two months after transplant was reportedly several hundred expanded graft clones.

This CDR3 comprises 18 residues. V dropped 6 bases and J dropped 10; count of bases not matched to a gene: 19. The germline V gene encodes CDR1 MNHNS and CDR2 SASEGT. The authors prepared the TCRbeta library with unique molecular identifiers. In TCRdb, the PCR reads were re-called with MiXCR into one record per CDR3 protein. The table shows some 220,000 distinct CDR3 sequences, with roughly a tenth occurring only once. Ten or more counts support this clonotype. Its antigen remains unidentified. Source: PBMCs, taken before TCRalphabeta/CD19-depleted stem cell transplant. The chain joins TRBV6-1 to TRBJ2-1; TRBD2 agrees at 12 bases. The receptor was derived from a child less than two years old with acute myeloid leukemia, due to receive a stem cell transplant. CDR3 region: CASSLTARRLAGASEQFF. CDR3 DNA: TGTGCCAGCAGCCTTACCGCACGTAGACTAGCGGGGGCATCGGAGCAGTTCTTC.